This is a list of T cell receptor beta chains from one sample in a study of molecular identifiers for immune sequencing clone quantification. TCRdb re-analysed the PCR reads in MiXCR, keeping a single row per CDR3 protein. The data show roughly 86,000 distinct CDR3 sequences, with about 20% seen just once and 0.7% to 0.95% held by the top ten. The sample taken for sequencing was naive CD8+ T cells from blood, with Jurkat cell RNA spiked in. The receptors come from a human donor in good health. Some libraries in this study had Jurkat cell RNA spiked in. The CDR3 runs from the conserved cysteine through the conserved F or W. A D gene is named only where the DNA matches it firmly. A row's size may be missing; if present it is once, few, many or a size class.

>TRBJ2-7|.|TRBV6-9|many
TGTGCCAGCAGTTATTGGGGAGCAGGTACCTACGAGCAGTACTTC
CASSYWGAGTYEQYF
>TRBJ2-2|.|TRBV9|many
TGTGCCAGCAGCGTAAGCAGGGGGGGGGACACCGGGGAGCTGTTTTTT
CASSVSRGGDTGELFF
>TRBJ2-1|TRBD2|TRBV25-1|many
TGTGCCAGCTCGCTCTACGGGACTAGTAACAATGAGCAGTTCTTC
CASSLYGTSNNEQFF
>TRBJ2-7|.|TRBV6-2/TRBV6-3|many
TGTGCCAGCAGTTGGGGGCTCGAGGGAGAGCAGTACTTC
CASSWGLEGEQYF
>TRBJ2-2|TRBD2|TRBV29-1|many
TGCAGCGTTGACGGCGGGAGAGGTGCCGGGGAGCTGTTTTTT
CSVDGGRGAGELFF
>TRBJ2-2|.|TRBV20-1|many
TGCAGTGCTAGAGTGACGGGGGGCTACACCGGGGAGCTGTTTTTT
CSARVTGGYTGELFF
>TRBJ2-7|.|TRBV5-4|many
TGTGCCAGCAGCTCACCAATGGGCAGGGATCCCTACGAGCAGTACTTC
CASSSPMGRDPYEQYF
>TRBJ1-2|.|TRBV29-1|many
TGCAGCGTTGAATCTTCCGGTGCCTACACCTTC
CSVESSGAYTF
>TRBJ1-1|.|TRBV20-1|many
TGCAGTGCTAGAGATTTATTGGAGGGGATGGCTGAAGCTTTCTTT
CSARDLLEGMAEAFF
>TRBJ1-4|TRBD1|TRBV20-1|many
TGCAGTGCTAGGGGCATCAGGGTAAAGGGGGCAGAGTCTGAAAAACTGTTTTTT
CSARGIRVKGAESEKLFF
>TRBJ1-4|.|TRBV4-1|many
TGCGCCAGCAGCCAATGGGAGGATGGGGAAAAACTGTTTTTT
CASSQWEDGEKLFF
>TRBJ1-1|TRBD1|TRBV7-9|many
TGTGCCAGCAGCTCCAAGACAGGGGTGTTGGCTGAAGCTTTCTTT
CASSSKTGVLAEAFF
>TRBJ2-7|.|TRBV4-3|.
TGCGCCAGCAGCCAGTCTAAGGGGGGAGCCTACGAGCAGTACTTC
CASSQSKGGAYEQYF
>TRBJ2-1|.|TRBV24-1|many
TGTGCCACCAGGGCCCCACGTGGTAGCGGAGACAATGAGCAGTTCTTC
CATRAPRGSGDNEQFF
>TRBJ2-5|.|TRBV7-3|many
TGTGCCAGCAGCTCCCTACCTGGCGACCAAGAGACCCAGTACTTC
CASSSLPGDQETQYF
>TRBJ1-5|.|TRBV19|many
TGTGCCAGTAGTATTGCCCTTCAGCCCCAGCATTTT
CASSIALQPQHF
>TRBJ2-3|.|TRBV4-3|many
TGCGCCAGCAGCCAAGGCCGGCAAAAGACCGGTACGCAGTATTTT
CASSQGRQKTGTQYF
>TRBJ2-5|.|TRBV7-3|.
TGTGCCAGCAGCAATGGGGGGATTCAAGAGACCCAGTACTTC
CASSNGGIQETQYF
>TRBJ2-5|TRBD1|TRBV7-9|few
TGTGCCGGCACCGTTTGGGACAGGGGGATTGAGACCCAGTACTTC
CAGTVWDRGIETQYF
>TRBJ1-2|.|TRBV11-2|many
TGTGCCAGCAGCCCGGCGCAGAACTATGGCTACACCTTC
CASSPAQNYGYTF